A selection of T cell receptor beta chains follows, all from one sample in a study of beta chain features in type 1 diabetes. Sequencing used immunoSEQ multiplex PCR; TCRdb keeps in-frame clones, though not all of them. This table holds approximately 270,000 clones, roughly 13% found once. Sequences were obtained from naive CD4+ T cells from blood. These receptors were taken from a man between 25 and 39 years old with type 1 diabetes. Each CDR3 is given with its conserved first and last residue. A D gene is named only where the DNA matches it firmly. Clone size appears in some rows only: once, few, many, or a class for an expanded clone.

clone_size j_call v_call d_call cdr3_nt cdr3_aa
few TRBJ1-5 TRBV15 NA TGTGCCACCAGCAGAGATCCCGGTAACAATCAGCCCCAGCATTTT CATSRDPGNNQPQHF
NA TRBJ2-7 TRBV4-1 TRBD2 TGCGCCAGCAGCCCAGGGACTAGCGGGAGGAATGCTAAGTGGTACGAGCAGTACTTC CASSPGTSGRNAKWYEQYF
few TRBJ2-1 TRBV29-1 TRBD2 TGCAGCGTGAAAAGACTAGCGGGCTCCTACAATGAGCAGTTCTTC CSVKRLAGSYNEQFF
NA TRBJ2-1 TRBV11-1 TRBD2 TGTGCCAGCAGCTTCGTCCAAGCGGGAGGGGGCAATGAGCAGTTCTTC CASSFVQAGGGNEQFF
few TRBJ1-5 TRBV7-8 TRBD1 TGTGCCAGCAGCCTGGGGGGACAGTTCAATCAGCCCCAGCATTTT CASSLGGQFNQPQHF
NA TRBJ2-3 TRBV25-1 NA TGTGCCAGCAGTGCGGCCGGGACAGATACGCAGTATTTT CASSAAGTDTQYF
NA TRBJ1-1 TRBV7-8 NA TGTGCCAGCAGCTTAGCCTCGGGGGGCACTGAAGCTTTCTTT CASSLASGGTEAFF
NA TRBJ2-7 TRBV7-9 NA TGTGCCAGCAGCGTAGGGGGGGTAGGTAACGCCGAGCAGTACTTC CASSVGGVGNAEQYF
NA TRBJ1-1 TRBV14 NA TGTGCCAGCAGCCAAACGGGGGGCCTCACGAACACTGAAGCTTTCTTT CASSQTGGLTNTEAFF
NA TRBJ2-7 TRBV6-6 NA TGTGCCTCGCAGTTTTTCTACGAGCAGTACTTC CASQFFYEQYF
NA TRBJ2-3 TRBV18 NA TGTGCCAGCTCACCAAAACTACTCGATACGCAGTATTTT CASSPKLLDTQYF
few TRBJ2-7 TRBV6-6 TRBD1 TGTGCCAGCACCGGGACAGGCGCCTCCTACGAGCAGTACTTC CASTGTGASYEQYF
NA TRBJ2-7 TRBV29-1 TRBD2 TGCAGCGTTGGAGCTAGCGGGAACTACGAGCAGTACTTC CSVGASGNYEQYF
few TRBJ1-1 TRBV18 NA TGTGCCAGCTCAATTCAGGGTTACACTGAAGCTTTCTTT CASSIQGYTEAFF
few TRBJ1-1 TRBV7-8 TRBD1 TGTGCCAGCAGCTCTTGGGACAGCTACATGAACACTGAAGCTTTCTTT CASSSWDSYMNTEAFF
NA TRBJ1-2 TRBV6-5 NA TGTGCCAGCAGTTACTCGAGTAAACCTCTAAACTATGGCTACACCTTC CASSYSSKPLNYGYTF
NA TRBJ2-5 TRBV5-1 TRBD2 TGCGCCAGCAGAAAACTAGCGGAGAAAGAGACCCAGTACTTC CASRKLAEKETQYF
few TRBJ2-1 TRBV5-1 TRBD2 TGCGCCAGCAGCTTGGCGCTAGCGGGAGGTGTCAATGAGCAGTTCTTC CASSLALAGGVNEQFF
few TRBJ1-5 TRBV4-2 NA TGTGCCAGCAGCCAATCGGGGGACAGCAATCAGCCCCAGCATTTT CASSQSGDSNQPQHF
few TRBJ2-7 TRBV4-3 TRBD2 TGCGCCAGCAGCCAAGACCCCCCCCTAGCGGGGGTTTCCTACGAGCAGTACTTC CASSQDPPLAGVSYEQYF
NA TRBJ1-1 TRBV5-1 TRBD1 TGCGCCAGCAGCCGGACAGGGGACACTGAAGCTTTCTTT CASSRTGDTEAFF
NA TRBJ2-1 TRBV5-1 NA TGCGCCAGCAGCTTGGTTGGAGATGAGCAGTTCTTC CASSLVGDEQFF
NA TRBJ1-5 TRBV28 NA TGTGCCAGCGGACAATTTAACCAGCCCCAGCATTTT CASGQFNQPQHF
few TRBJ1-2 TRBV1 NA TGCACCAGCAGCCAGAGGCAGGGGGTTGGTGGCTACACCTTC CTSSQRQGVGGYTF